The sequence of this T cell receptor beta chain was determined in a study of blood T cell repertoires in COVID-19. Some clones are missing from TCRdb's copy, which holds only in-frame ones; the method was immunoSEQ multiplex PCR. The sample carries around 190,000 clones, roughly 82% recorded once. V was pared by 2 bases and J by 1 base, with 18 bases between. CDR1 is SGHDT and CDR2 is YYEEEE in the germline V gene. CDR3 length: 17 amino acids. Sequencing was done on a sample of peripheral blood. The chain employs TRBV5-6 and TRBJ1-1; tentatively, D is TRBD1 (6 bases). The sequence derives from an older woman with COVID-19, enrolled during active disease. The CDR3 loop reads CASSLQGGIVKNTEAFF. As DNA, the CDR3 is TGTGCCAGCAGCTTACAGGGAGGGATTGTAAAGAACACTGAAGCTTTCTTT. The full variable domain, with the rest looked up from reference TRBV5-6 and TRBJ1-1, is DAGVTQSPTHLIKTRGQQVTLRCSPKSGHDTVSWYQQALGQGPQFIFQYYEEEERQRGNFPDRFSGHQFPNYSSELNVNALLLGDSALYLCASSLQGGIVKNTEAFFGQGTRLTVV.